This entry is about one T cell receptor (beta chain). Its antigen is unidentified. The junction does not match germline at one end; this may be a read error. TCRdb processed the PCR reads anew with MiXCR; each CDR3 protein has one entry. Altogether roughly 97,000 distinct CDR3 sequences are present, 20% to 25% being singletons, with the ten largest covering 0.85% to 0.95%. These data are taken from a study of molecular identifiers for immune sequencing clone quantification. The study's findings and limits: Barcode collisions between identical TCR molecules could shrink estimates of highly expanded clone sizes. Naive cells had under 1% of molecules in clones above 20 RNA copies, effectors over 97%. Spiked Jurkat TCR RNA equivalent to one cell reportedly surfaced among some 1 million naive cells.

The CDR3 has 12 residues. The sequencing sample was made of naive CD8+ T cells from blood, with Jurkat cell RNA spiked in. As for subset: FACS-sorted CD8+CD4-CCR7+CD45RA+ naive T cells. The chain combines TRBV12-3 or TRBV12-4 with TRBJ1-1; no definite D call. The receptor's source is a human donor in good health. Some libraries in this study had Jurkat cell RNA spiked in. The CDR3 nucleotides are TGTGCCAGCAGTTTCGGGAACGCTGAAGCTTTCTTT. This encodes CASSFGNAEAFF.